This T cell receptor (beta chain) was observed in a study of cytomegalovirus exposure and HLA in healthy donors. V shed 2 bases and J 1 base; nucleotides not matched to a gene: 4. CDR1 is MNHEY, CDR2 SMNVEV, per germline (reference sequence). This CDR3 is 15 amino acids long. PCR involved 60 Vbeta and 13 Jbeta primers. Clones were sequenced by immunoSEQ multiplex PCR, and TCRdb holds only the in-frame ones, with some missing. Its clone listing holds roughly 78,000 clones. Sequencing was performed on PBMCs. The receptor was derived from a boy younger than 18 in good health and CMV-seronegative. This chain joins TRBV27 and TRBJ1-1; 7 nucleotides agree with TRBD1. The CDR3 sequence: CASSLGQARNTEAFF. The DNA for the CDR3 is TGTGCCAGCAGTTTAGGACAGGCACGGAACACTGAAGCTTTCTTT.